This T cell receptor (beta chain) was observed in a study of shared clonotypes between healthy human individuals. Study background: Researchers assigned three CD4 naive, three CD4 memory, two CD8 naive and one CD8 memory plate to each donor.

The CDR3 covers 15 residues. V lost 2 bases to trimming and J lost 1 base, with 12 bases between them. From germline, CDR1 is MNHNS and CDR2 SASEGT. Study donors comprised healthy, HIV-negative adults devoid of recent acute infection or vaccination. The protocol was immunoSEQ multiplex PCR, while the TCRdb copy is restricted to in-frame clones and leaves out a portion. This table holds about 1 million clones, 60% to 80% found once. The chain has TRBV6-1 and TRBJ2-7, with D possibly TRBD1 on 8 matching bases. Sequenced sample: memory CD4+ T cells sorted from blood. The subset denotes: CD45RA-negative fraction. This clonotype was sampled from a man younger than 35 in good health. CDR3: CASSEIQGGSYEQYF. CDR3 bases: TGTGCCAGCAGTGAAATACAGGGGGGGTCCTACGAGCAGTACTTC.